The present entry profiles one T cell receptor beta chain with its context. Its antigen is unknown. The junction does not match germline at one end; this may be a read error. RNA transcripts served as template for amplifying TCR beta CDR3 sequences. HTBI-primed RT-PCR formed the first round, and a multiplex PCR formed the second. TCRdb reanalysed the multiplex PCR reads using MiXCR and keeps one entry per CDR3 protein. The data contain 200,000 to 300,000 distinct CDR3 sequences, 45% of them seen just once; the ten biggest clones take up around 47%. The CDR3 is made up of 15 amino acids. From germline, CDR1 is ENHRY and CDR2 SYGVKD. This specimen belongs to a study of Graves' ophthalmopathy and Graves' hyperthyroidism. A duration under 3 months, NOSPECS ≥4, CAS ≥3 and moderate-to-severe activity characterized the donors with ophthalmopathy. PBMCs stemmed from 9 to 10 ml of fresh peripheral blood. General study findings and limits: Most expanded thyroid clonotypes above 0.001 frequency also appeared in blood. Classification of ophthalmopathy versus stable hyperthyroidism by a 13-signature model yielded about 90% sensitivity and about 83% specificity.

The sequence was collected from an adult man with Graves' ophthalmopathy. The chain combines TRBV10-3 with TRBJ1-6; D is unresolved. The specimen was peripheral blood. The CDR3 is CASSYSKSGNSPLHF. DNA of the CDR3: TGTGCCAGCAGTTACTCGAAGTCGGGGAACTCACCCCTCCACTTT.